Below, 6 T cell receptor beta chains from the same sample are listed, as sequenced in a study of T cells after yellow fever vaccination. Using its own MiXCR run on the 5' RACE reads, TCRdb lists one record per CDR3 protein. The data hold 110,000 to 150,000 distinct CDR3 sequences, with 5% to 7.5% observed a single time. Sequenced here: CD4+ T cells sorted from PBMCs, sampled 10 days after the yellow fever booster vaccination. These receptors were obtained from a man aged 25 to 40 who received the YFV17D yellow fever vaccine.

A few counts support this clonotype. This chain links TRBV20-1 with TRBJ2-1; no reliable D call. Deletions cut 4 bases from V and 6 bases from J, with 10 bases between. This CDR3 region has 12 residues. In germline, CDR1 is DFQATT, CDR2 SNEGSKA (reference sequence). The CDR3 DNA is TGCAGTGCTAACCCGAGAGGCAATGAGCAGTTCTTC. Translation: CSANPRGNEQFF.

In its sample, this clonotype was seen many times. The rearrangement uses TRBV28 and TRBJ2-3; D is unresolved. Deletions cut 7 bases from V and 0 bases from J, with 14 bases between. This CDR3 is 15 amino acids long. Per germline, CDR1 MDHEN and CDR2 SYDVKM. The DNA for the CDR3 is TGTGCCAGCATTGGTGATACCTTTAGCACAGATACGCAGTATTTT. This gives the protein CASIGDTFSTDTQYF.

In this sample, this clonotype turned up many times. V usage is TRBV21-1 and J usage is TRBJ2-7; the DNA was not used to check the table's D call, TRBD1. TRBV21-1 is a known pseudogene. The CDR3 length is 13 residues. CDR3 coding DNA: TGTGCCAAACCGGGACAGGGGTTGGACGAGCAGTACTTC. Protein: CAKPGQGLDEQYF.

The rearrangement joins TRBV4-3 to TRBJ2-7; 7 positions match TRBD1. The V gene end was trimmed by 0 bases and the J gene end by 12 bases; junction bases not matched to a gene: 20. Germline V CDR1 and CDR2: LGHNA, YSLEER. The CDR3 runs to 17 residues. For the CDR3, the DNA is TGCGCCAGCAGCCAAGATCCCCCGGGACAGAGTTTCTCTCTTCGGTACTTC. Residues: CASSQDPPGQSFSLRYF.

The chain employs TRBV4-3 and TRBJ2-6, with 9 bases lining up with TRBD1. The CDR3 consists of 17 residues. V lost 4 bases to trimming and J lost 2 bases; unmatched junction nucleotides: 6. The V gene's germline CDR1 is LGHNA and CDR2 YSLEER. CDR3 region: CASSLQGARPGANVLTF. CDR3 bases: TGCGCCAGCAGCCTACAGGGGGCGCGTCCTGGGGCCAACGTCCTGACTTTC.

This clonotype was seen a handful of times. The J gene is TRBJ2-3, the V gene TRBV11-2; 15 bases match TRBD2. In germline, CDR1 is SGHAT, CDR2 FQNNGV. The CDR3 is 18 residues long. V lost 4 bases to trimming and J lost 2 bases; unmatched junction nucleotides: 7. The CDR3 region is CASSSGGLAGGVTDTQYF. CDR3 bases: TGTGCCAGCAGCTCAGGGGGACTAGCGGGAGGAGTCACAGATACGCAGTATTTT.